These T cell receptor beta chains were read from a single sample in a study of Graves' ophthalmopathy and Graves' hyperthyroidism. TCRdb processed the multiplex PCR reads anew with MiXCR; each CDR3 protein has one entry. Of over 500,000 distinct CDR3 sequences listed, about a fifth are singletons. What was sequenced was peripheral blood. The receptor source for this set is a woman aged 18-30 years with stable Graves' hyperthyroidism. Some clones in this sample may be carry-over from other donors' samples. CDR3s include the opening cysteine and the closing phenylalanine or tryptophan. The D gene is left open where the match is weak. Only some rows state a clone size, as once, few, many or a class for expanded clones.

clone size: .; D gene: .; CDR3 length: 15; J gene: TRBJ1-1; V gene: TRBV27; CDR3 DNA: TGTGCCAGCAGTCCCCAAAGCCACCGTTACACTGAAGCTTTCTTT; CDR3 protein: CASSPQSHRYTEAFF
clone size: many; D gene: .; CDR3 length: 13; J gene: TRBJ1-5; V gene: TRBV2; CDR3 DNA: TGTGCCAGCGGTGTAGCAGAGCGTCAGCCCCAGCATTTT; CDR3 protein: CASGVAERQPQHF
clone size: many; D gene: TRBD2; CDR3 length: 14; J gene: TRBJ2-7; V gene: TRBV20-1; CDR3 DNA: TGCAGTGCTGTACGGCGGGGGTCCCCCTACGAGCAGTACTTC; CDR3 protein: CSAVRRGSPYEQYF
clone size: .; D gene: TRBD2; CDR3 length: 18; J gene: TRBJ2-7; V gene: TRBV11-1; CDR3 DNA: TGTGCCAGCAGCCCAACAACGAGACTAGCGGGGGGTTTTTACGAGCAGTACTTC; CDR3 protein: CASSPTTRLAGGFYEQYF
clone size: many; D gene: .; CDR3 length: 14; J gene: TRBJ1-1; V gene: TRBV19; CDR3 DNA: TGTGCCAGTAGTATCGACACTCGGACCACTGAAGCTTTCTTT; CDR3 protein: CASSIDTRTTEAFF
clone size: many; D gene: .; CDR3 length: 14; J gene: TRBJ1-6; V gene: TRBV2; CDR3 DNA: TGTGCCAGCAGTTCCTGGACGGATGATTCACCCCTCCACTTT; CDR3 protein: CASSSWTDDSPLHF
clone size: many; D gene: .; CDR3 length: 14; J gene: TRBJ1-5; V gene: TRBV27; CDR3 DNA: TGTGCCAGCAGCTATGGGGGTATTAGGGGGCCCCAGCATTTT; CDR3 protein: CASSYGGIRGPQHF
clone size: .; D gene: TRBD2; CDR3 length: 16; J gene: TRBJ2-7; V gene: TRBV18; CDR3 DNA: TGTGCCAGCTCACAACGGACTAGCGGGGGCCGCCACGAGCAGTACTTC; CDR3 protein: CASSQRTSGGRHEQYF
clone size: many; D gene: TRBD2; CDR3 length: 15; J gene: TRBJ2-7; V gene: TRBV28; CDR3 DNA: TGTGCCAGCAGCCTGAATTCCGGGACTAGCGGGCGCACCTACTTC; CDR3 protein: CASSLNSGTSGRTYF
clone size: many; D gene: .; CDR3 length: 14; J gene: TRBJ1-2; V gene: TRBV12-3/TRBV12-4; CDR3 DNA: TGTGCCAGCAGTTTTTCAGGAGACGGCTATGGCTACACCTTC; CDR3 protein: CASSFSGDGYGYTF
clone size: many; D gene: .; CDR3 length: 16; J gene: TRBJ2-2; V gene: TRBV9; CDR3 DNA: TGTGCCAGCAGCGTGGGAACTATCGATGGCACCGGGGAGCTGTTTTTT; CDR3 protein: CASSVGTIDGTGELFF
clone size: .; D gene: .; CDR3 length: 14; J gene: TRBJ2-7; V gene: TRBV7-2; CDR3 DNA: TGTGCCAGCACCGCCGGGAACGTCCCCTACGAGCAGTACTTC; CDR3 protein: CASTAGNVPYEQYF
clone size: many; D gene: TRBD2; CDR3 length: 15; J gene: TRBJ2-5; V gene: TRBV6-5; CDR3 DNA: TGTGCCAGCAGTACTAGCGGGGGGGCCTTAGAGACCCAGTACTTC; CDR3 protein: CASSTSGGALETQYF
clone size: many; D gene: TRBD1; CDR3 length: 13; J gene: TRBJ2-2; V gene: TRBV28; CDR3 DNA: TGTGCCAGCCGGGACAGACACACCGGGGAGCTGTTTTTT; CDR3 protein: CASRDRHTGELFF